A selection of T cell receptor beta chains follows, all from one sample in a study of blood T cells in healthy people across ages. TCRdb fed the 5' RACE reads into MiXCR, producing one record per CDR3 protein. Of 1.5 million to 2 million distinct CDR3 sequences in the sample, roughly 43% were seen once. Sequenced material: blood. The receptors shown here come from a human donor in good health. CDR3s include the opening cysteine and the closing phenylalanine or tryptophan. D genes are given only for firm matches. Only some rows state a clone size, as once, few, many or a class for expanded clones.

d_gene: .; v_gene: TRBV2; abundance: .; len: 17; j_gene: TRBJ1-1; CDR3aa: CASSGGPGRGKGTEAFF; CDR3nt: TGTGCCAGCAGTGGGGGACCTGGGAGGGGAAAGGGAACTGAAGCTTTCTTT
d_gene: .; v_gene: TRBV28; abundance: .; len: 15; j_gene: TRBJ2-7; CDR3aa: CASSLIPVGLYEQYF; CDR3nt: TGTGCCAGCAGTTTAATTCCGGTGGGTCTCTACGAGCAGTACTTC
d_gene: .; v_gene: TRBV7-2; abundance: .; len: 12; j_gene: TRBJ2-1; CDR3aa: CTSSLVVYEQFF; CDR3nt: TGTACCAGCAGCTTAGTAGTCTATGAGCAGTTCTTC
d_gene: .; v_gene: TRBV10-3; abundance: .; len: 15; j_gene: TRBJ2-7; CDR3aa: CAISGGDRSSYEQYF; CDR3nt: TGTGCCATCAGTGGGGGCGACAGAAGCTCCTACGAGCAGTACTTC
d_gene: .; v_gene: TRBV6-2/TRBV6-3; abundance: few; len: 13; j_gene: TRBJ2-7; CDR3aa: CASIGRSSYEQYF; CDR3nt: TGTGCCAGCATCGGCAGAAGCTCCTACGAGCAGTACTTC
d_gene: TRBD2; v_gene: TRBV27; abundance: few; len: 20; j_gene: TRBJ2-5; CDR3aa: CASSFLVGQGLAGVQETQYF; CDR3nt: TGTGCCAGCAGTTTTTTAGTCGGGCAGGGACTAGCGGGAGTTCAAGAGACCCAGTACTTC
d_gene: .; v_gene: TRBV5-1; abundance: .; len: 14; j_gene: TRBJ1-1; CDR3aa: CASSTGPTYTEAFF; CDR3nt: TGCGCCAGCAGCACAGGACCGACGTACACTGAAGCTTTCTTT
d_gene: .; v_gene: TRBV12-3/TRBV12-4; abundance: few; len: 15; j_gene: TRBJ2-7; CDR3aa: CASSPLGIPTDEQYF; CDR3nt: TGTGCCAGCAGTCCTTTGGGGATTCCTACGGATGAGCAGTACTTC
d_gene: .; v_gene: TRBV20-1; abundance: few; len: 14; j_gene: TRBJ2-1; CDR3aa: CSARGRLDSNEQFF; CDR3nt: TGCAGTGCTAGAGGACGCCTAGACTCCAATGAGCAGTTCTTC
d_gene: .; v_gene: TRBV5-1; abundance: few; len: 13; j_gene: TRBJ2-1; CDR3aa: CASSRWAENEQFF; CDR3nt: TGCGCCAGCAGCCGCTGGGCGGAGAATGAGCAGTTCTTC
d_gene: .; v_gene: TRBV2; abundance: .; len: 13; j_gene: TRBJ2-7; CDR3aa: CASSEPIAYEQYF; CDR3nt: TGTGCCAGCAGTGAACCTATAGCCTACGAGCAGTACTTC
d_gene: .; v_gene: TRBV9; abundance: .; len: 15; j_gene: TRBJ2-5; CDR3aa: CASSVGGSTQETQYF; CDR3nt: TGTGCCAGCAGCGTAGGCGGCAGCACACAAGAGACCCAGTACTTC
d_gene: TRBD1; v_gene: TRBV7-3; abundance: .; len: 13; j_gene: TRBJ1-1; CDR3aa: CASSPYRGRDAFF; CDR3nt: TGTGCCAGCAGCCCATACAGGGGGCGGGATGCTTTCTTT
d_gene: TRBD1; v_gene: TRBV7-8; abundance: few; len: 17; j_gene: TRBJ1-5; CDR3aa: CASSLGTGGISNQPQHF; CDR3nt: TGTGCCAGCAGCTTAGGTACAGGGGGGATTAGCAATCAGCCCCAGCATTTT
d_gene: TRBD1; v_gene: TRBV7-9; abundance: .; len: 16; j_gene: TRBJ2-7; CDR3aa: CASSRRTGTGGFEQYF; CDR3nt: TGTGCCAGCAGCCGCCGAACCGGGACAGGGGGTTTCGAGCAGTACTTC
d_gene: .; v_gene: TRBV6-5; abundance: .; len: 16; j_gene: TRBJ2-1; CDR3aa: CASSQTLAWGLDEQFF; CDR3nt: TGTGCCAGCAGCCAAACCCTAGCGTGGGGTCTCGATGAGCAGTTCTTC
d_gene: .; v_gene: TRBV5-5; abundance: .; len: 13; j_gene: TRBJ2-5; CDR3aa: CASSGGPRETQYF; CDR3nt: TGTGCCAGCAGCGGGGGACCTAGAGAGACCCAGTACTTC
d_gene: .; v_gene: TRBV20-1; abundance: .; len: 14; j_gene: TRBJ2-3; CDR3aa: CSARPWAQGDTQYF; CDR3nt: TGCAGTGCTAGACCGTGGGCTCAGGGAGATACGCAGTATTTT
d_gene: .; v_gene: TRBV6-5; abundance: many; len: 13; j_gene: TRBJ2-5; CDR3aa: CASRRIPSETQYF; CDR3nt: TGTGCCAGCAGGCGAATCCCGTCAGAGACCCAGTACTTC
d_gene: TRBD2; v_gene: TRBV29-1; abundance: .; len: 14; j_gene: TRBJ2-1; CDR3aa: CSVYLAGVYNEQFF; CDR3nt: TGCAGCGTCTACCTAGCGGGGGTTTACAATGAGCAGTTCTTC
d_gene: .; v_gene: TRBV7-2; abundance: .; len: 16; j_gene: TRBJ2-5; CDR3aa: CASSLAGTYLGETQYF; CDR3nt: TGTGCCAGCAGCTTAGCGGGGACTTACCTGGGGGAGACCCAGTACTTC
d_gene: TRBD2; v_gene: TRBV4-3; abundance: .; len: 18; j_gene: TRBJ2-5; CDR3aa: CASSRGLAGATIQETQYF; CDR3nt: TGCGCCAGCAGCCGGGGACTAGCGGGCGCAACGATCCAAGAGACCCAGTACTTC
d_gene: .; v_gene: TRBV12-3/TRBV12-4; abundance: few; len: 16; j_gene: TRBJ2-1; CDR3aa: CASSLSGGGPDNEQFF; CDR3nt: TGTGCCAGCAGTTTATCGGGCGGGGGCCCTGACAATGAGCAGTTCTTC
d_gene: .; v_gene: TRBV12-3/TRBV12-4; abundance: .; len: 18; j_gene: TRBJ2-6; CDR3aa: CASSLTKTGISGANVLTF; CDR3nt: TGTGCCAGCAGTTTAACGAAGACTGGAATCTCTGGGGCCAACGTCCTGACTTTC